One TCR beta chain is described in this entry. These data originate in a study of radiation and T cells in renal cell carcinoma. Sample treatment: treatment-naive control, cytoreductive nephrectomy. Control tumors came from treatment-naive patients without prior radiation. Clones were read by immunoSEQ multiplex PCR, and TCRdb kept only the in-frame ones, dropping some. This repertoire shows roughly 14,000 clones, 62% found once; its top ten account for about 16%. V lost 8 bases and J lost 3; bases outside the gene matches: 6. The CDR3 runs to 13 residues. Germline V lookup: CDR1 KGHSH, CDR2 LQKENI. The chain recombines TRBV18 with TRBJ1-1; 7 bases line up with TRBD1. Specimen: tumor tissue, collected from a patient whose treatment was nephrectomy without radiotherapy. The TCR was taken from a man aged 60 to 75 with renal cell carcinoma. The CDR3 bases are TGTGCCAGCCGACAGGGAGGGGACACTGAAGCTTTCTTT. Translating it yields CASRQGGDTEAFF. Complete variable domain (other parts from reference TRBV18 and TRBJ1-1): NAGVMQNPRHLVRRRGQEARLRCSPMKGHSHVYWYRQLPEEGLKFMVYLQKENIIDESGMPKERFSAEFPKEGPSILRIQQVVRGDSAAYFCASRQGGDTEAFFGQGTRLTVV.